The subject of this entry is one T cell receptor (beta chain). The antigen is unknown. The CDR3 totals 12 residues. CDR1 and CDR2 (germline): WSHSY, SAAADI. Between the trimmed V and J ends, which lost 5 bases and 10 bases, there was a span of 12 bases. This entry comes from a study of cytomegalovirus exposure and HLA in healthy donors. General study findings and limits: Rare TCR sequences dominated, though some public TCRs recurred in many donors.

13 Jbeta primers and 60 Vbeta primers were used for the PCR. Sequenced by immunoSEQ multiplex PCR; TCRdb stores in-frame clones only, minus some. Altogether 150,000 to 200,000 clones are present, 60% to 80% being singletons, with the ten largest covering around 1%. Source material: PBMCs. The TCR was taken from a woman between 50 and 59 years old in good health and CMV-seropositive. This chain links TRBV10-2 with TRBJ2-1; no clear D gene. Written as DNA, the CDR3 is TGCGCCAGCAGTCGCGGCCAGAGGGAGCAGTTCTTC. Its protein is CASSRGQREQFF.